What follows describes a single T cell receptor (beta chain). What it binds is unknown. Naive CD8 isolation took CD45RO-negative cells positively selected for CCR7 and excluded terminally differentiated effector memory CD45RA+ cells. This sample stems from a study of shared clonotypes between healthy human individuals. Trimming took off 4 bases at V and 0 bases at J, with 7 bases between the two ends. The CDR3 is 14 residues long. Germline CDR1 reads MNHNS; CDR2 reads SASEGT. Study-level results: Generation of non-shared clonotypes was less probable than generation of clonotypes shared by all four donors. Despite large depth, rarefaction showed incomplete sorted-subset sequencing.

Deep-level assay runs were performed. The table came from immunoSEQ multiplex PCR; TCRdb's copy has only in-frame clones and leaves some out. The repertoire holds about 870,000 clones, with almost 95% as singletons. The clonotype was recovered from a man aged 30 to 39 in good health. The rearrangement links TRBV6-1 to TRBJ1-3, with D hard to call. Material: naive CD8+ T cells sorted from blood. The CDR3 region is CASSAGNSGNTIYF. CDR3 bases: TGTGCCAGCAGTGCCGGGAACTCTGGAAACACCATATATTTT.